Ten or more counts support the clone carrying this T cell receptor (beta chain). Thyroid surgery was performed in patients who had received no treatment beforehand. TCRdb redid the clone calls on the PCR reads using MiXCR. This sample yields almost 70,000 clones, of which 14% are seen a single time; about 6% belongs to the top ten. This specimen belongs to a study of metastatic and nonmetastatic thyroid tumors. The CDR3 contains 12 residues. Germline-derived CDR1 and CDR2 are SEHNR and FQNEAQ (reference sequence). The V and J ends lost 5 bases and 4 bases respectively, with 6 bases between them. The specimen sequenced was blood. The TCR sequence derives from a male donor with papillary thyroid cancer or a benign thyroid nodule (not recorded which). Some clones in this sample may be carry-over from other donors' samples. The chain recombines TRBV7-9 with TRBJ1-3, with a weak D call TRBD1 (5 bases). The CDR3 DNA sequence: TGTGCCAGCAGCCGACAGGGAAACACCATATATTTT. Protein sequence: CASSRQGNTIYF.